These 26 T cell receptor beta chains came from one sample sequenced in a study of blood T cells in healthy people across ages (dated by TCRdb to 2014 to 2015). Libraries were constructed by 5' RACE. For sequencing, an Illumina HiSeq 2500 was employed. A second PCR of roughly 7 to 11 cycles was run with a J-beta primer mix and a sample-barcoded 5' primer. TCRdb ran its own pipeline on the public reads, namely fastp trimming at Q25 and MiXCR clone calling, and kept in-frame beta chains. Rows matching on CDR3 protein sequence are summarized as one entry with the most common DNA and genes. This sample gives hundreds of thousands of distinct CDR3 sequences in total; 43% of them show up just once. The top ten clonotypes cover about 20% of the sample. The sample comprised blood. These receptors were obtained from a woman aged 55-69 years in good health.

The J gene is TRBJ1-4, the V gene TRBV29-1; D may be TRBD1 (6 bases). This CDR3 is 13 amino acids long. Between the trimmed V and J ends, which lost 0 bases and 8 bases, there was a span of 10 bases. The germline gives CDR1 SQVTM, CDR2 ANQGSEA. CDR3 nucleotides: TGCAGCGTTGAAGAACAGGGAAACGAAAAACTGTTTTTT. This encodes CSVEEQGNEKLFF.

This clonotype showed up just a few times. The chain combines TRBV3-1 with TRBJ2-1, with D hard to call. This CDR3 region has 14 residues. The V gene lost 4 bases and the J gene lost 6 bases, with 13 bases spanning the gap. Germline values: CDR1 LGHDT, CDR2 YNNKEL (reference sequence). The CDR3 sequence: CASSPSAGSNEQFF. The CDR3 DNA follows: TGTGCCAGCAGCCCCTCAGCAGGTTCCAATGAGCAGTTCTTC.

The V call is TRBV10-3, the J call TRBJ2-1; a weak D match, TRBD2 (6 bases). The DNA matches TRBJ2-7 better at its end, which makes the J call doubtful. There are 15 residues in the CDR3. Per germline, CDR1 ENHRY and CDR2 SYGVKD. CDR3 bases: TGTGCCATCAGTGAGGGAGGGCCGGCATACAATGAGCAGTACTTC. Protein: CAISEGGPAYNEQYF.

This clonotype occurred many times. This rearrangement joins TRBV2 to TRBJ2-3; 8 bases map to TRBD1. Germline V CDR1 and CDR2: SNHLY, FYNNEI. Germline trimming cut 4 bases from V and 4 bases from J; bases unmatched to any gene: 4. The CDR3 covers 14 residues. This CDR3 is CASSVQGDADTQYF. CDR3 coding DNA: TGTGCCAGCAGTGTACAGGGGGACGCAGATACGCAGTATTTT.

V is TRBV27 and J is TRBJ2-7, with 8 bases matching TRBD1. The CDR3 contains 15 residues. V lost 1 base, J lost 2 bases, and 4 bases stayed unmatched. Germline loops: CDR1 MNHEY, CDR2 SMNVEV (reference sequence). Here the CDR3 DNA reads TGTGCCAGCAGTTTATTTGAACAGGGGGCCTACGAGCAGTACTTC. Residues: CASSLFEQGAYEQYF.

A single count supports this clonotype. The chain couples TRBV6-2 or TRBV6-3 to TRBJ2-1; perhaps TRBD2 as D (6 bases). The V end was cut by 3 bases, the J end by 8 bases, with 17 bases between. Germline V gene lookup returns CDR1 MNHEY and CDR2 SVGEGT. CDR3 length equals 15 residues. CDR3 bases: TGTGCCAGCAGTTATGCGGGATCAATTATGTATGAGCAGTTCTTC. It translates to CASSYAGSIMYEQFF.

V gene TRBV5-1 combines with J gene TRBJ2-1; 12 bases map to TRBD2. This CDR3 is 16 amino acids long. J gave up 5 bases and V 2 bases, and 5 bases lay outside the gene matches. Germline V CDR1 and CDR2: SGHRS, YFSETQ. The CDR3, as DNA: TGCGCCAGCAGCTTTAGACTAGCGGGAGTTAACAATGAGCAGTTCTTC. This codes for CASSFRLAGVNNEQFF.

This clonotype was seen only a few times. The chain has TRBV7-7 and TRBJ2-5, with D hard to call. V was pared by 4 bases and J by 2 bases, with 14 bases between. Germline V gene sequence: CDR1 SSHAT, CDR2 FNYEAQ (reference sequence). The CDR3 has 15 residues. CDR3 sequence reads: CASSSTHLPQETQYF. The CDR3 nucleotides are TGTGCCAGCAGCTCGACCCACCTTCCGCAAGAGACCCAGTACTTC.

This clonotype has only a few counts. The V call is TRBV20-1, the J call TRBJ2-7; D remains unclear. The CDR3 has 12 amino acids. V shed 1 base and J shed 6 bases, with 10 bases lying between them. CDR1 and CDR2 (germline): DFQATT, SNEGSKA (reference sequence). In nucleotides, the CDR3 is TGCAGTGCTAGAGGCGGTGTAAGCGAGCAGTACTTC. Translation: CSARGGVSEQYF.

This chain links TRBV29-1 with TRBJ1-5, with D possibly matching TRBD1 (6 bases). CDR1 and CDR2 from the germline V gene are SQVTM and ANQGSEA. Trimming took 7 bases from V and 4 from J, leaving 14 bases between them. The CDR3 is 13 amino acids. The CDR3 DNA is TGCAGCGCCGAACAGGGAGCTAATCAGCCCCAGCATTTT. Translation: CSAEQGANQPQHF.

V gene TRBV7-3 combines with J gene TRBJ2-3; TRBD2 is a possible D gene (6 bases). Germline V CDR1 and CDR2: SGHTA, FQGTGA. The CDR3 spans 16 residues. With 2 bases removed from V and 5 bases from J, the gap between germline ends came to 17 bases. This CDR3 reads CASSLEVARGLDTQYF. In nucleotides, the CDR3 is TGTGCCAGCAGCTTAGAGGTGGCGCGGGGCCTAGATACGCAGTATTTT.

This clonotype was seen more than once but under ten times. The V call is TRBV6-2 or TRBV6-3, the J call TRBJ2-5, with 8 bases fitting TRBD1. The ends lost 1 base at V and 11 bases at J; junction bases unmatched: 18. CDR1 and CDR2 from the germline V gene are MNHEY and SVGEGT. This CDR3 contains 17 residues. DNA of the CDR3: TGTGCCAGCAGTTACTTCGCGATTTCGATGGACAGGGTGAAGCAGTACTTC. It specifies CASSYFAISMDRVKQYF.

The rearrangement uses TRBV29-1 and TRBJ2-5; weak D call: TRBD1 (5 bases). Trimming left V 4 bases short and J 2 bases short, with 14 bases between. The CDR3 totals 14 residues. CDR1 and CDR2 (germline): SQVTM, ANQGSEA. The CDR3 DNA reads TGCAGCGTTGTCGTAAGGGGCGAACAAGAGACCCAGTACTTC. Translation gives CSVVVRGEQETQYF.

A word on this clonotype: This sequence may be a read error, since a much larger clone differs from it by one base. This rearrangement joins TRBV2 to TRBJ2-5; TRBD2 might be the D (6 bases). CDR1 is SNHLY, CDR2 FYNNEI, per germline. The CDR3 loop spans 13 amino acids. Trimming stripped 3 bases from V and 11 bases from J, with 16 bases between. CDR3 DNA: TGTGCCAGCAGTGAGGGACTGGACAATGAGCAGTACTTC. Translating gives CASSEGLDNEQYF. Based on the CDR3 plus reference TRBV2 and TRBJ2-5, the full variable domain is EPEVTQTPSHQVTQMGQEVILRCVPISNHLYFYWYRQILGQKVEFLVSFYNNEISEKSEIFDDQFSVERPDGSNFTLKIRSTKLEDSAMYFCASSEGLDNEQYFGPGTRLLVL.

The chain employs TRBV18 and TRBJ2-1; 10 bases align to TRBD1. The V segment lost 0 bases and the J segment 6 bases; nucleotides outside the gene matches: 2. This CDR3 has 15 residues. Germline V gene lookup returns CDR1 KGHSH and CDR2 LQKENI. For the CDR3, the DNA is TGTGCCAGCTCACCACCGGGACAGGGGCGCAATGAGCAGTTCTTC. This encodes CASSPPGQGRNEQFF. Complete variable domain (other parts from reference TRBV18 and TRBJ2-1): NAGVMQNPRHLVRRRGQEARLRCSPMKGHSHVYWYRQLPEEGLKFMVYLQKENIIDESGMPKERFSAEFPKEGPSILRIQQVVRGDSAAYFCASSPPGQGRNEQFFGPGTRLTVL.

This clonotype has a handful of counts. The V gene is TRBV20-1, the J gene TRBJ1-4; 10 bases map to TRBD1. Germline V gene lookup returns CDR1 DFQATT and CDR2 SNEGSKA (reference sequence). The CDR3 sequence is 14 residues long. V was clipped by 6 bases and J by 7 bases; unmatched bases: 8. The CDR3, as DNA: TGCAGTGCACGGGACAGGGGAAGCGGTGAAAAACTGTTTTTT. Its protein product is CSARDRGSGEKLFF.

The chain carries TRBV7-8 and TRBJ1-6, with D possibly being TRBD1 (5 bases). This CDR3 has 15 amino acids. Per germline, CDR1 SGHVS and CDR2 FQNEAQ. V lost 1 base and J lost 10, with 14 bases in between. CDR3 region: CASSLVEGYRSPLHF. CDR3 DNA sequence: TGTGCCAGCAGCTTAGTCGAGGGGTATAGGTCACCCCTCCACTTT.

This clonotype was observed a handful of times. The V and J genes are TRBV13 and TRBJ1-6; D remains ambiguous. Germline V CDR1 and CDR2: PRHDT, FYEKMQ (reference sequence). The CDR3 is 16 residues long. Trimming took 5 bases from V and 0 from J, leaving 11 bases between them. The DNA of the CDR3 is TGTGCCAGCAGCCGGCAAACGAGCTCCTATAATTCACCCCTCCACTTT. It yields the protein CASSRQTSSYNSPLHF.

Note on this clonotype: A read error may explain this, as a much larger clone is one base away. This chain links TRBV4-3 with TRBJ2-5, with D unclear. The V end lost 0 bases, the J end lost 4 bases, and 12 bases lay between the germline ends. CDR3 length: 15 residues. CDR1 and CDR2 from the germline V gene are LGHNA and YSLEER. This CDR3 is CASSQEVFGRETQYF. In nucleotides, the CDR3 is TGCGCCAGCAGCCAAGAGGTCTTCGGAAGAGAGACCCAGTACTTC.

The genes are TRBV20-1 and TRBJ1-1; 8 bases align to TRBD1. The CDR3 spans 16 residues. Germline CDR1 DFQATT, CDR2 SNEGSKA (reference sequence). Here the CDR3 DNA reads TGCAGCGCCTTGACAGGGGCTCGAGGGAGAGGCACTGAAGCTTTCTTT. Translation: CSALTGARGRGTEAFF.

The genes are TRBV7-6 and TRBJ1-1; D may be TRBD1 (5 bases). V was trimmed by 1 base and J by 3 bases, leaving 9 bases between them. The CDR3 contains 14 residues. Looked up from germline, CDR1 is SGHVS and CDR2 is FNYEAQ. The CDR3 DNA sequence: TGTGCCAGCAGCTTAGATGGGACGTACACTGAAGCTTTCTTT. It is translated as CASSLDGTYTEAFF. The variable domain in full, completed from reference TRBV7-6 and TRBJ1-1, reads GAGVSQSPRYKVTKRGQDVALRCDPISGHVSLYWYRQALGQGPEFLTYFNYEAQQDKSGLPNDRFSAERPEGSISTLTIQRTEQRDSAMYRCASSLDGTYTEAFFGQGTRLTVV.

This chain links TRBV10-3 with TRBJ1-2; D may be TRBD1 (6 bases). CDR1 and CDR2 from the germline V gene are ENHRY and SYGVKD. The V end was cut by 10 bases, the J end by 4 bases, with 31 bases between. There are 18 residues in the CDR3. The CDR3 DNA follows: TGTGCCACCCAAACCCAGGGACAAGGAGAAGGGGCTATCTATGGCTACACCTTC. It translates to CATQTQGQGEGAIYGYTF.

This clonotype was seen only a few times. This chain connects TRBV10-3 to TRBJ2-1; D is possibly TRBD1 (6 bases). Trimming took 8 bases from V and 3 from J, leaving 8 bases between them. CDR1 is ENHRY and CDR2 is SYGVKD in the germline V gene. This CDR3 has 12 amino acids. CDR3 amino acids: CAIGDNYNEQFF. CDR3 coding DNA: TGTGCCATCGGGGACAACTACAATGAGCAGTTCTTC.

The V gene is TRBV3-1, the J gene TRBJ2-5, with D tentatively TRBD2 (6 bases). Germline values: CDR1 LGHDT, CDR2 YNNKEL (reference sequence). V was trimmed by 3 bases and J by 1 base, leaving 9 bases between them. CDR3 length: 14 amino acids. As DNA, the CDR3 is TGTGCCAGCAGCCACCCCGGGGGCCAAGAGACCCAGTACTTC. Residues: CASSHPGGQETQYF.

Comments on this clonotype: At one end, the junction sequence differs from germline, possibly due to a read error. J is TRBJ1-1 and V is TRBV2; the D is unclear. Germline CDR1 is SNHLY and CDR2 is FYNNEI. This CDR3 is built from 12 residues. The CDR3 DNA reads TGTGCCAGTTCGACTGAGAACGCTGAAGCTTTCTTT. Protein sequence: CASSTENAEAFF.

This clonotype was detected ten times or more. V usage is TRBV7-7 and J usage is TRBJ2-5; the D gene is possibly TRBD2 (7 bases). Germline lookup yields CDR1 SSHAT and CDR2 FNYEAQ (reference sequence). V was clipped by 2 bases and J by 5 bases, with 21 bases between them. The CDR3 has 17 residues. Written as DNA, the CDR3 is TGTGCCAGCAGCTTATACGGGGGGCGAGGGTTACCGGAGACCCAGTACTTC. This codes for CASSLYGGRGLPETQYF.